This T cell receptor (beta chain) was identified during a study (dated by TCRdb to between 2014 and 2016). For the wider study: Whether tumor-infiltrating Tregs in breast cancer are recruited from blood Tregs or converted in situ from other CD4+ T cell subsets was tested.

Full-length TCR variable regions were amplified by 5' RACE PCR with constant-region reverse primers, followed by semi-nested PCR with Nested Universal Primer A. Using the ReliaPrep RNA Cell Miniprep System, total RNA was extracted, and the SMARTer RACE 5'/3' Kit was then used to reverse transcribe the RNA into 5'RACE-ready cDNA. Full-length TCR alpha and beta libraries were barcoded with multiplex adaptors and sequenced on an Illumina MiSeq. The paper's processing steps were these. For each of nine subset-tissue groups, sequencing data from the five patients were combined, and the groups were compared by unsupervised clustering of TCR gene usage. The Morisita-Horn index was used to calculate repertoire similarity, with shared sequences weighted by how much each contributed to each repertoire. TCRdb redid the processing of the public reads, applying fastp at Q25 and MiXCR, and retained in-frame beta chains. Duplicate CDR3 protein sequences are folded into a single record with the most common DNA and genes. What appears here as the V and J calls and clone size reflects TCRdb's work, not the paper's. The sample includes tens of thousands of distinct CDR3 sequences, with 26% observed a single time. The top ten clones comprise 2% to 2.5% of the sample.

CD4+CD25+CD127-/low cells were isolated as Tregs. Tregs, naive and memory CD4+ T cells from tumor, blood and ipsilateral draining lymph nodes of 5 or 6 breast cancer patients underwent full-length TCR alpha and beta sequencing. Tumor tissue, along with lymph nodes from ipsilateral axillary dissection, was perfused with PBS, minced, and then digested using collagenase I and hyaluronidase. A purity exceeding 90% was confirmed by FACS for the sorted cell populations. General findings and caveats noted by the study authors: The greatest overlap of tumor-infiltrating Treg TCR alpha and beta sequences was with tumor naive CD4+ T cells, followed next by blood naive CD4+ T cells. In terms of TCR gene usage, tumor memory CD4+ T cells clustered together with blood and lymph node memory CD4+ cells, as well as with lymph node naive CD4+ cells. Rather than covering whole repertoires, validation in the larger cohort was restricted to a single TCR beta V-J rearrangement.

For CDR1 and CDR2, the germline V gene (reference sequence) lists SEHNR and FQNEAQ. The CDR3 goes from the cysteine to the phenylalanine over 12 residues. Just the 36-base CDR3 DNA is kept, in frame starting at base 1. Trimming takes 5 bases from V and 5 bases from J, and the germline ends sit 9 bases apart. In the case of this clonotype: The antigen this receptor binds is unknown. The input lacks base qualities; no much larger clone sits a single base away.

The sample consisted of tumor-infiltrating Tregs sorted from the breast tumor. The rearrangement joined TRBV7-9 to TRBJ2-5, with no reliable assignment of the D segment. The receptor comes from a female donor with breast cancer. The CDR3 region has the sequence CASSVEAETQYF. The nucleotides are TGTGCCAGCAGCGTCGAAGCGGAGACCCAGTACTTC.